Presented here are 2 T cell receptor beta chains from one specimen sequenced in a study of T cell responses to AZD1222 COVID-19 vaccine. The repertoire was sequenced with immunoSEQ multiplex PCR; TCRdb's copy has only in-frame clones and lacks some. The repertoire holds 100,000 or so clones, with roughly 90% as singletons. Here the sequenced sample was peripheral blood, taken on day 0 of AZD1222 vaccination. The receptors stem from an adult in good health.

The chain has TRBV6-5 and TRBJ2-7; 8 bases line up with TRBD2. CDR1 and CDR2 from the germline V gene are MNHEY and SVGAGI. This CDR3 has 15 amino acids. J was trimmed by 0 bases and V by 0 bases; bases with no gene match: 1. CDR3 coding DNA: TGTGCCAGCAGTTACTCTAGCGGGACCTCCTACGAGCAGTACTTC. Translated, it gives CASSYSSGTSYEQYF.

This clone occurred once. This rearrangement joins TRBV4-2 to TRBJ2-1; TRBD2 agrees at 10 bases. V was pared by 0 bases and J by 6 bases, with 5 bases of the junction left unmatched. Per germline, CDR1 LGHNA and CDR2 YNFKEQ. The CDR3 has 16 amino acids. Here the CDR3 reads CASSQDASGRSNEQFF. The DNA for the CDR3 is TGTGCCAGCAGCCAAGATGCTAGCGGGAGATCCAATGAGCAGTTCTTC.